The 2 T cell receptor beta chains presented below share a single source sample, sequenced in a study of blood T cell repertoires in COVID-19. TCRdb's copy holds only in-frame clones and misses some; the assay was immunoSEQ multiplex PCR. The table records around 300,000 clones, around 90% of them present only once. The material sequenced was PBMCs or T cells enriched from blood (not recorded which). The receptors here all came from a woman between 40 and 55 years old who had recovered from COVID-19.

V usage is TRBV6-6 and J usage is TRBJ2-5; 9 bases align to TRBD1. Unmatched junction bases numbered 6, after V lost 2 bases and J lost 5 bases. This CDR3 region has 15 residues. The germline V gene has CDR1 MNHNY and CDR2 SVGAGI (reference sequence). The CDR3 here is CASSYPGQGKETQYF. CDR3 bases: TGTGCCAGCAGTTACCCCGGACAGGGGAAGGAGACCCAGTACTTC.

This chain connects TRBV6-5 to TRBJ1-2, with 9 bases aligning to TRBD1. This CDR3 is built from 15 residues. V lost 6 bases, J lost 3 bases, and 8 bases stayed unmatched. Germline V gives CDR1 MNHEY, CDR2 SVGAGI. The CDR3 protein is CASSLTGGGHYGYTF. CDR3 nucleotides: TGTGCCAGCAGCTTAACAGGGGGCGGGCACTATGGCTACACCTTC.